The 9 T cell receptor beta chains below were found in one sample sequenced in a study of T cell changes during pregnancy in multiple sclerosis. TCRdb keeps only in-frame clones here, not all; method: immunoSEQ multiplex PCR. This table holds about 64,000 clones, roughly 90% found once. The sample was peripheral blood, taken in the second trimester of pregnancy. The receptors were gathered from a female donor with multiple sclerosis, enrolled in a pregnancy study.

This chain uses TRBV27 with TRBJ2-2; TRBD2 agrees at 7 bases. There are 19 residues in the CDR3. Germline-derived CDR1 and CDR2 are MNHEY and SMNVEV (reference sequence). The junction had 22 bases not matched to a gene; V was cut back by 8 bases and J by 4 bases. In DNA, the CDR3 is TGTGCCAGCTTGTCGGGATATGATATGGGACCGGGGGGCACCGGGGAGCTGTTTTTT. This sequence encodes CASLSGYDMGPGGTGELFF.

The chain recombines TRBV7-2 with TRBJ1-2, with no clear D. V lost 5 bases, J lost 4 bases, and 17 bases lay in between. Germline CDR1 SGHTA, CDR2 FQGNSA. This CDR3 is 15 amino acids long. CDR3 protein: CASSRNRDSPYGYTF. As DNA, the CDR3 is TGTGCCAGCAGCAGAAATCGAGACTCCCCCTATGGCTACACCTTC.

The CDR3 bases are TGTGCCTGGAGTGCCCCACAGGGCGCCCTTAACTATGGCTACACCTTC. It encodes CAWSAPQGALNYGYTF. The rearrangement joins TRBV30 to TRBJ1-2; TRBD1 is a possible D gene (6 bases). V lost 1 base and J lost 1, with 16 bases in between. The V gene's germline CDR1 is GTSNPN and CDR2 SVGIG (reference sequence). The CDR3 spans 16 residues.

The chain has TRBV7-2 and TRBJ1-2; TRBD1 aligns across 7 bases. The junction had 7 bases not matched to a gene; V was cut back by 6 bases and J by 6 bases. The CDR3 length is 13 residues. Germline V CDR1 and CDR2: SGHTA, FQGNSA. DNA for the CDR3: TGTGCCAGCAGAGGGGGCGCATTGAATGGCTACACCTTC. Translation gives CASRGGALNGYTF.

The chain couples TRBV11-2 to TRBJ1-1; perhaps TRBD1 as D (6 bases). The CDR3 contains 16 residues. Deletions cut 1 base from V and 0 bases from J, with 12 bases between. Germline V gene data show CDR1 as SGHAT and CDR2 as FQNNGV. For the CDR3, the DNA is TGTGCCAGCAGCTTAGCCGGACAGCACATGAACACTGAAGCTTTCTTT. It yields the protein CASSLAGQHMNTEAFF.

The CDR3 sequence is CASSRGATNTEAFF. The CDR3 coding sequence is TGCGCCAGCAGCCGCGGAGCGACGAACACTGAAGCTTTCTTT. The chain combines TRBV5-1 with TRBJ1-1; D remains unclear. Germline V gene lookup returns CDR1 SGHRS and CDR2 YFSETQ. This CDR3 has 14 residues. Trimming took 4 bases from V and 1 from J, leaving 11 bases between them.

This sequence joins TRBV5-6 and TRBJ2-7, with 10 bases aligning to TRBD2. Germline CDR1 and CDR2: SGHDT and YYEEEE. The junction had 4 bases not matched to a gene; V was cut back by 1 base and J by 6 bases. The CDR3 runs to 14 residues. The CDR3 DNA follows: TGTGCCAGCAGCTTGTCAGCGGGGGGGCTCGAGCAGTACTTC. This sequence encodes CASSLSAGGLEQYF.

V is TRBV9 and J is TRBJ2-7, with 9 nucleotides matching TRBD2. CDR3 length: 15 amino acids. CDR1 SGDLS and CDR2 YYNGEE come from the germline V gene. V dropped 3 bases and J dropped 2; count of bases not matched to a gene: 6. CDR3 nucleotide sequence: TGTGCCAGCAGCGCCTTAGCGGGGGAGACCTACGAGCAGTACTTC. The encoded protein is CASSALAGETYEQYF.

This chain connects TRBV4-3 to TRBJ1-4; D is uncertain. The V gene's germline CDR1 is LGHNA and CDR2 YSLEER. CDR3 length: 13 amino acids. V shed 7 bases and J shed 11 bases, with 17 bases lying between them. CDR3 protein: CASTATFGDKLFF. The CDR3, as DNA: TGCGCCAGCACCGCCACCTTCGGAGATAAACTGTTTTTT.